The rows below give T cell receptor beta chains drawn from one sample of a study of T cell repertoires in cytomegalovirus infection. Using its own MiXCR run on the reads, TCRdb lists one record per CDR3 protein. This sample has about 400,000 distinct CDR3 sequences, with around 18% found just once. Sequences were obtained from PBMCs. The receptors stem from a human donor in good health (CMV status not recorded). Some clones in this sample may be carry-over from other donors' samples. The conserved cysteine and the conserved F or W are not part of the CDR3 here. The order of the fields is V gene, clone size, CDR3 protein. Part of the rows lack a size; the others show once, few, many or a class for expanded clones.

v_gene: TRBV20-1
abundance: NA
CDR3aa: SVAGIQLAGPQY

v_gene: TRBV7-9
abundance: few
CDR3aa: ASRRGLMEKLF

v_gene: TRBV12-3/TRBV12-4
abundance: NA
CDR3aa: ASTGGHDEQF

v_gene: TRBV18
abundance: few
CDR3aa: ASSPPFASGTSQY

v_gene: TRBV7-2
abundance: many
CDR3aa: ASSLDNSYNEQF

v_gene: TRBV2
abundance: few
CDR3aa: ASSESSLGIGHEQY

v_gene: TRBV27
abundance: NA
CDR3aa: ASSLSSRYEQY

v_gene: TRBV11-2
abundance: few
CDR3aa: ASSRTGRPNTEAF

v_gene: TRBV12-3/TRBV12-4
abundance: many
CDR3aa: ASSRDAQETQY

v_gene: TRBV14
abundance: few
CDR3aa: ASSQYSQETQY

v_gene: TRBV20-1
abundance: NA
CDR3aa: SAKDRGASPLH

v_gene: TRBV11-2
abundance: few
CDR3aa: ASRRTGGGELF

v_gene: TRBV28
abundance: few
CDR3aa: ASSPPPRWGTNTDTQY

v_gene: TRBV20-1
abundance: NA
CDR3aa: SATRAARLTSGNTIY

v_gene: TRBV20-1
abundance: NA
CDR3aa: SARSGWMRSQY

v_gene: TRBV7-8
abundance: many
CDR3aa: ASSLPGGGDQPQH

v_gene: TRBV5-5
abundance: NA
CDR3aa: ASTSSSDTQY

v_gene: TRBV29-1
abundance: many
CDR3aa: SVRSGVSTDTQY

v_gene: TRBV5-5
abundance: NA
CDR3aa: ASILDRTGDTQY

v_gene: TRBV28
abundance: few
CDR3aa: ASSLLVEGQPQH

v_gene: TRBV5-4
abundance: few
CDR3aa: ASSLQTGGRETQY

v_gene: TRBV6-6
abundance: NA
CDR3aa: ASSPRGQGSEKLF

v_gene: TRBV29-1
abundance: few
CDR3aa: SVRTGEGYT